What follows are 10 T cell receptor beta chains derived from one specimen sequenced in a study of cytomegalovirus exposure and HLA in healthy donors. Repertoires were generated with immunoSEQ multiplex PCR, while TCRdb's copy carries only in-frame clones and drops some. The sample comprises 100,000 to 150,000 clones, about nine tenths of which are singletons, and 1.4% to 1.5% rests with the top ten. Material: PBMCs. The receptors come from a man aged 30 to 39 in good health and CMV-seronegative.

The V gene is TRBV28, the J gene TRBJ2-7; 8 nucleotides line up with TRBD1. The germline V gene encodes CDR1 MDHEN and CDR2 SYDVKM. The CDR3 is made up of 15 amino acids. V shed 7 bases and J 6 bases; nucleotides not matched to a gene: 14. The CDR3 DNA reads as TGTGCCAGCACCCCCTCGGACAGGGCGTCAGGCGAGCAGTACTTC. Amino acids: CASTPSDRASGEQYF.

V gene TRBV2 combines with J gene TRBJ1-1, with unresolved D. There are 13 residues in the CDR3. The V gene lost 6 bases and the J gene lost 2 bases, with 10 bases spanning the gap. Germline loops: CDR1 SNHLY, CDR2 FYNNEI. CDR3 nucleotides: TGTGCCAGCAGGCGGGGTATCAACACTGAAGCTTTCTTT. The encoded protein is CASRRGINTEAFF.

This chain links TRBV6-5 with TRBJ2-7; 8 bases fit TRBD1. Germline CDR1 reads MNHEY; CDR2 reads SVGAGI. V was pared by 0 bases and J by 7 bases, with 5 bases of the junction left unmatched. The CDR3 covers 14 residues. The CDR3 sequence: CASSYSETGEEQYF. The CDR3 DNA reads as TGTGCCAGCAGTTACTCGGAGACAGGGGAAGAGCAGTACTTC.

This sequence joins TRBV7-9 and TRBJ1-1; 9 bases are shared with TRBD1. V lost 5 bases, J lost 5 bases, and 12 bases stayed unmatched. There are 16 residues in the CDR3. Germline V lookup: CDR1 SEHNR, CDR2 FQNEAQ (reference sequence). CDR3 DNA: TGTGCCAGCAGCCGTTTACGTCCCGGACAGGGGACTGAAGCTTTCTTT. Its protein is CASSRLRPGQGTEAFF.

The V call is TRBV29-1, the J call TRBJ1-1; 7 bases fit TRBD1. The CDR3 runs 12 residues. Germline CDR1 SQVTM, CDR2 ANQGSEA. V lost 6 bases and J lost 3; bases outside the gene matches: 4. The CDR3 DNA sequence: TGCAGCGTCCACACAGGGGACACTGAAGCTTTCTTT. Translating it yields CSVHTGDTEAFF.

The chain uses TRBV15 and TRBJ1-5; D unclear. CDR1 LNHNV and CDR2 YYDKDF come from the germline V gene (reference sequence). This CDR3 comprises 14 residues. V gave up 0 bases and J gave up 8 bases, with 11 bases separating them. The CDR3 DNA is TGTGCCACCAGCAGAGATACTCGCCTGGAGCCCCAGCATTTT. Translated, it gives CATSRDTRLEPQHF.

The V and J genes are TRBV18 and TRBJ2-5; 9 nucleotides match TRBD1. Germline CDR1 reads KGHSH; CDR2 reads LQKENI. This CDR3 is 15 amino acids long. V lost 3 bases to trimming and J lost 3 bases; unmatched junction nucleotides: 5. CDR3 DNA sequence: TGTGCCAGCTCACCTCGGACAGGGGCCGAAGAGACCCAGTACTTC. This codes for CASSPRTGAEETQYF.

This rearrangement joins TRBV6-4 to TRBJ2-1, with 7 bases aligning to TRBD2. Germline V gives CDR1 MRHNA, CDR2 SNTAGT. The CDR3 spans 16 residues. V lost 5 bases, J lost 0 bases, and 7 bases stayed unmatched. Here the CDR3 reads CASSSQGGSSYNEQFF. The CDR3 nucleotides read TGTGCCAGCAGTTCCCAGGGCGGGAGCTCCTACAATGAGCAGTTCTTC.

The V call is TRBV11-2, the J call TRBJ2-1; a possible D gene is TRBD2 (7 bases). CDR3 size: 17 residues. The germline V gene has CDR1 SGHAT and CDR2 FQNNGV. Trimming shortened V by 0 bases and J by 7 bases, and 19 bases separated the two germline ends. The CDR3 nucleotides are TGTGCCAGCAGCTTAGATATGCGAGAGGGGGGGAGGAATGAGCAGTTCTTC. It encodes CASSLDMREGGRNEQFF.

This chain joins TRBV7-9 and TRBJ2-2; 9 nucleotides agree with TRBD1. This CDR3 region has 11 residues. The trim removed 8 bases at V and 15 bases at J, leaving 7 bases unmatched. Germline V gene lookup returns CDR1 SEHNR and CDR2 FQNEAQ (reference sequence). CDR3 loop: CASFEQGALFF. CDR3 DNA sequence: TGTGCCAGCTTCGAACAGGGGGCGTTGTTTTTT.